This T cell receptor beta chain derives from a study of blood T cells in healthy people across ages. PCR was performed a second time for about 6 to 11 cycles using a sample-barcoded 5' primer and a J-beta primer mix. TCRdb reprocessed the 5' RACE reads via MiXCR and lists one record per CDR3 protein. The sample holds around 1.5 million distinct CDR3 sequences, approximately 59% seen once. Peripheral blood was drawn, ten milliliters per donor. The CDR3 has 15 amino acids. Germline trimming cut 5 bases from V and 6 bases from J; bases unmatched to any gene: 7. Per the germline V gene, CDR1 is SGHTA and CDR2 is FQGNSA.

The sequence was collected from a man aged 18 to 29 in good health. The chain has TRBV7-2 and TRBJ2-4, with 10 bases aligning to TRBD2. Sequencing was carried out using blood. CDR3 in DNA: TGTGCCAGCAGCCCACTAGCGGGATGGGGAAACATTCAGTACTTC. It yields the protein CASSPLAGWGNIQYF.